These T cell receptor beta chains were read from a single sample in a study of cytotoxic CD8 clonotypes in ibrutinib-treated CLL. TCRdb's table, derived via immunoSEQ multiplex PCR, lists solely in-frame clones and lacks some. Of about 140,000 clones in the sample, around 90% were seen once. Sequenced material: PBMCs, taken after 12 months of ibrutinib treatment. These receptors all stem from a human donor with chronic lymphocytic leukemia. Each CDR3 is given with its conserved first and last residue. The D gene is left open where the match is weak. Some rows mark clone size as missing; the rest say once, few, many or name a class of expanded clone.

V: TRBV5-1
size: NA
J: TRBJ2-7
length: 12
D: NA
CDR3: CASSLGGYEQYF
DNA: TGCGCCAGCAGCTTGGGGGGATACGAGCAGTACTTC

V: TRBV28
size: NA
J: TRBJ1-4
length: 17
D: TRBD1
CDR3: CASSFSGQVSTNEKLFF
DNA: TGTGCCAGCAGTTTCTCGGGACAGGTTTCAACTAATGAAAAACTGTTTTTT

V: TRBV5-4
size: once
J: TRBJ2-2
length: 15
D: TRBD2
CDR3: CASSFALAGAGELFF
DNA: TGTGCCAGCAGCTTTGCGCTAGCGGGAGCTGGGGAGCTGTTTTTT

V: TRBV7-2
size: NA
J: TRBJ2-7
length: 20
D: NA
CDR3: CASSLAKAGNEAPRSYEQYF
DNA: TGTGCCAGCAGCTTAGCGAAGGCGGGAAACGAGGCCCCCCGCTCCTACGAGCAGTACTTC

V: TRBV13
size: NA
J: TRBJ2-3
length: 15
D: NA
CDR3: CASSLASLSTDTQYF
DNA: TGTGCCAGCAGCTTAGCCAGCTTGAGCACAGATACGCAGTATTTT

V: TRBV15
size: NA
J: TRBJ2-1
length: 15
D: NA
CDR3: CATSRGEVGLNEQFF
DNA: TGTGCCACCAGCAGAGGAGAGGTTGGACTCAATGAGCAGTTCTTC

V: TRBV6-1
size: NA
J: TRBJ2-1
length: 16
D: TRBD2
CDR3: CASSDSGSVTYNEQFF
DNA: TGTGCCAGCAGTGATAGCGGGAGCGTTACCTACAATGAGCAGTTCTTC

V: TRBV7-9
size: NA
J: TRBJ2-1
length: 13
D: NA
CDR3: CASSPGPTNEQFF
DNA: TGTGCCAGCAGCCCCGGACCCACCAATGAGCAGTTCTTC

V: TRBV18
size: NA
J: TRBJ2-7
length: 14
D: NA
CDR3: CASSPDRSSYEQYF
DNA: TGTGCCAGCTCACCGGACCGAAGCTCCTACGAGCAGTACTTC

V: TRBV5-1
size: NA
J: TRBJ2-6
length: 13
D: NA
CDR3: CASSLTGTNVLTF
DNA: TGCGCCAGCAGCTTAACCGGGACCAACGTCCTGACTTTC

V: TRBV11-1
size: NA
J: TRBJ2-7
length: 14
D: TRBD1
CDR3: CASSPGQGAREQYF
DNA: TGTGCCAGCAGCCCGGGACAGGGGGCTCGTGAGCAGTACTTC

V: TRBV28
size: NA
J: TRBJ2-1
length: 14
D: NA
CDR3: CASSFLVSYNEQFF
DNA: TGTGCCAGCAGTTTTTTAGTTTCCTACAATGAGCAGTTCTTC

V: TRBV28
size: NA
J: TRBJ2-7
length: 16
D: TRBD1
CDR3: CASSLFGQGLSYEQYF
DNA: TGTGCCAGCAGTTTGTTCGGACAGGGCCTTTCCTACGAGCAGTACTTC

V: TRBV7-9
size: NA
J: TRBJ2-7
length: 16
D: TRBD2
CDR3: CASSLAARLAGVEQYF
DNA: TGTGCCAGCAGCTTAGCAGCTCGACTAGCGGGAGTCGAGCAGTACTTC

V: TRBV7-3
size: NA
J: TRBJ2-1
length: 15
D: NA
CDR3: CASSLDGISYNEQFF
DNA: TGTGCCAGCAGCTTAGACGGGATTTCCTACAATGAGCAGTTCTTC

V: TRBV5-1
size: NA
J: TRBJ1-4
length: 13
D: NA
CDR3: CASIRGAGRGLFF
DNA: TGCGCCAGCATTCGGGGGGCCGGAAGGGGCCTGTTTTTT

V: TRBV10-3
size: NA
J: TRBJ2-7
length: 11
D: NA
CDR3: CAIRESYEQYF
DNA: TGTGCCATCAGGGAATCCTACGAGCAGTACTTC

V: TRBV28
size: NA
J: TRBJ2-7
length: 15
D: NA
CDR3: CASSSKQGIGREQYF
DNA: TGTGCCAGCAGTTCGAAACAGGGAATTGGGCGCGAGCAGTACTTC

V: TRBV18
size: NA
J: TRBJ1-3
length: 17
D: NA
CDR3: CASSPRTGLASGNTIYF
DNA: TGTGCCAGCTCACCACGAACAGGGCTCGCCTCTGGAAACACCATATATTTT

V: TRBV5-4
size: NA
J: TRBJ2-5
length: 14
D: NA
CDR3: CASSLPAEQETQYF
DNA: TGTGCCAGCAGCTTGCCCGCAGAACAAGAGACCCAGTACTTC

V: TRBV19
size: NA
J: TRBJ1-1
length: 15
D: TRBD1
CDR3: CASWKEGRGKTEAFF
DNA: TGTGCCAGTTGGAAGGAGGGCAGGGGGAAGACTGAAGCTTTCTTT

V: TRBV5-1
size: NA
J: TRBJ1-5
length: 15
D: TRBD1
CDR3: CASAATGTAGQPQHF
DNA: TGCGCCAGCGCAGCGACCGGGACAGCAGGTCAGCCCCAGCATTTT

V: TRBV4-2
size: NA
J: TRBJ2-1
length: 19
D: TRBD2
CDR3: CASSQESGLAVSSYNEQFF
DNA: TGTGCCAGCAGCCAAGAATCGGGACTAGCGGTGAGCTCCTACAATGAGCAGTTCTTC

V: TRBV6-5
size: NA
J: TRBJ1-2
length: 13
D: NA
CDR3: CASSSLGAYGYTF
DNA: TGTGCCAGCAGCTCGCTCGGGGCCTATGGCTACACCTTC

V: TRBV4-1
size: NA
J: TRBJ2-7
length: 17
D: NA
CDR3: CASSQGFLGSHPLEQYF
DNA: TGCGCCAGCAGCCAAGGATTTCTAGGATCACACCCCCTAGAGCAGTACTTC

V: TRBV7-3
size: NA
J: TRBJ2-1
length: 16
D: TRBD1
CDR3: CASSLTGTGLNNEQFF
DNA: TGTGCCAGCAGCTTGACCGGGACAGGGTTGAACAATGAGCAGTTCTTC

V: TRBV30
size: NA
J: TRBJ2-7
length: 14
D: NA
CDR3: CAWRWAGPLDEQYF
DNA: TGTGCCTGGAGGTGGGCGGGGCCGCTGGACGAGCAGTACTTC

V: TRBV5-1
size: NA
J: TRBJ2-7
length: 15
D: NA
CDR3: CASSFKLGSSYEQYF
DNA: TGCGCCAGCAGCTTCAAGTTGGGCAGCTCCTACGAGCAGTACTTC

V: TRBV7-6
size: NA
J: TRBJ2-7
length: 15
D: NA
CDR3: CASSLGQGGTYEQYF
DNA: TGTGCCAGCAGCTTAGGGCAGGGGGGGACCTACGAGCAGTACTTC

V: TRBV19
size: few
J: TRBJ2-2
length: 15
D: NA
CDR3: CASSGSVLNTGELFF
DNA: TGTGCCAGTAGTGGATCGGTATTGAACACCGGGGAGCTGTTTTTT

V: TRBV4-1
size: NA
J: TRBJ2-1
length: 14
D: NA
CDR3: CASSQDKVDNEQFF
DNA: TGCGCCAGCAGCCAAGATAAGGTTGACAATGAGCAGTTCTTC

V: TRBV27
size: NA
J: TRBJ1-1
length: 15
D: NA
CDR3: CASSFQQGTATEAFF
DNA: TGTGCCAGCAGTTTTCAACAGGGAACGGCTACTGAAGCTTTCTTT

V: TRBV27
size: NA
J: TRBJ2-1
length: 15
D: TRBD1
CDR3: CASIPTGGRHNEQFF
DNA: TGTGCCAGCATCCCGACAGGGGGCAGGCACAATGAGCAGTTCTTC

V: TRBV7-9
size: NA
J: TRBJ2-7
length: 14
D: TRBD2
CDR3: CASSLASGNYEQYF
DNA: TGTGCCAGCAGCTTAGCTAGCGGGAACTACGAGCAGTACTTC

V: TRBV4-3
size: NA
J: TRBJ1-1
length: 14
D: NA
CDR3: CASSQGDLYTEAFF
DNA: TGCGCCAGCAGCCAGGGAGACCTCTACACTGAAGCTTTCTTT

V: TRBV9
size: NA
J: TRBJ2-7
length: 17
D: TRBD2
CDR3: CASSGGLAAGSSYEQYF
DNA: TGTGCCAGCAGCGGAGGACTAGCGGCAGGGAGCTCCTACGAGCAGTACTTC

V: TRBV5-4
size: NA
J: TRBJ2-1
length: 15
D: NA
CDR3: CASSKSGKTNNEQFF
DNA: TGTGCCAGCAGCAAGAGTGGGAAGACCAACAATGAGCAGTTCTTC

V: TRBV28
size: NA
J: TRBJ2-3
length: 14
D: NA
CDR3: CASTWVGNEDTQYF
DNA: TGTGCCAGCACCTGGGTAGGGAACGAAGATACGCAGTATTTT

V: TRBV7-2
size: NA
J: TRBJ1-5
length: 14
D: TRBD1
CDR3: CASSRGQSGQPQHF
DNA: TGTGCCAGCAGCCGGGGACAGTCGGGTCAGCCCCAGCATTTT

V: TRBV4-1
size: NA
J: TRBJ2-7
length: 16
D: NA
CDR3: CASSQDLTGGWDEQYF
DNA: TGCGCCAGCAGCCAAGATCTGACTGGGGGCTGGGACGAGCAGTACTTC

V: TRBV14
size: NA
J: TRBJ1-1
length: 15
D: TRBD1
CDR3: CASSQNRGTRFGAFF
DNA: TGTGCCAGCAGCCAGAACAGGGGTACCCGCTTTGGGGCTTTCTTT

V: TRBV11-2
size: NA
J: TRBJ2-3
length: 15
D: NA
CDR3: CASSVMGRDADTQYF
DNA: TGTGCCAGCAGCGTAATGGGTAGGGATGCAGATACGCAGTATTTT

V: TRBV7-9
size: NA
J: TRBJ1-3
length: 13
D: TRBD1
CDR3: CASSPTGRNTIYF
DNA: TGTGCCAGCAGCCCGACAGGGCGAAACACCATATATTTT

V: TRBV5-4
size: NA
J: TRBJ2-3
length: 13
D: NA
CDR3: CASSPYGVGTQYF
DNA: TGTGCCAGCAGCCCTTACGGGGTCGGGACGCAGTATTTT

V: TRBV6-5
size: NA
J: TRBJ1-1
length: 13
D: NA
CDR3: CASSGRMNTEAFF
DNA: TGTGCCAGCAGCGGACGGATGAACACTGAAGCTTTCTTT

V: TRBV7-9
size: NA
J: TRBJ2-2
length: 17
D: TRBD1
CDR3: CASSAKGTGKDTGELFF
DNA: TGTGCCAGCAGTGCGAAGGGGACAGGGAAGGACACCGGGGAGCTGTTTTTT

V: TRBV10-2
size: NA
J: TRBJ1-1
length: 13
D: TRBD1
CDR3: CASGGTGLSEAFF
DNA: TGCGCCAGCGGGGGGACAGGGCTATCTGAAGCTTTCTTT

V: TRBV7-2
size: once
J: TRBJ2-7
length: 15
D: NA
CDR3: CASSRISGEPYEQYF
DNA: TGTGCCAGCAGCCGAATCTCGGGAGAACCGTACGAGCAGTACTTC

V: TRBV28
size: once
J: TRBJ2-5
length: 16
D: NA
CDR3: CASSLSGGAVQETQYF
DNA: TGTGCCAGCAGTCTTTCTGGGGGAGCAGTCCAAGAGACCCAGTACTTC

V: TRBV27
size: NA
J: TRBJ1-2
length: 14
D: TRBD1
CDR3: CASSLYRGVDGYTF
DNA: TGTGCCAGCAGTTTATACAGGGGAGTCGATGGCTACACCTTC

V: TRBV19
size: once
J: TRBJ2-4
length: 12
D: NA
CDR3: CASSPKINIQYF
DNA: TGTGCCAGTAGTCCCAAAATAAACATTCAGTACTTC

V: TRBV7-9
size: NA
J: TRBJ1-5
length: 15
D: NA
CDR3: CASSSGHIGNQPQHF
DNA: TGTGCCAGCAGCTCGGGACATATTGGCAATCAGCCCCAGCATTTT

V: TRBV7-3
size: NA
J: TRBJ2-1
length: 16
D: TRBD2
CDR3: CASSLTRGLAGGEQFF
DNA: TGTGCCAGCAGCTTAACTAGAGGTCTAGCGGGTGGGGAGCAGTTCTTC

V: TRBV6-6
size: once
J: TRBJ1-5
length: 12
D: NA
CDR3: CASSPGGQPQHF
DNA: TGTGCCAGCAGCCCGGGGGGGCAGCCCCAGCATTTT

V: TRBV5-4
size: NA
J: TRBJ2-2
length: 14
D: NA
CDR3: CASSLAKNTGELFF
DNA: TGTGCCAGCAGCTTGGCGAAGAACACCGGGGAGCTGTTTTTT